What follows are 7 T cell receptor beta chains derived from one specimen sequenced in a study of T cells in Graves' hyperthyroidism and ophthalmopathy. The investigators amplified TCR beta CDR3 regions from RNA transcripts. When the TCR CDR3 underwent first-round RT-PCR, the HTBI primer set was used. TCRdb reprocessed the multiplex PCR reads with MiXCR, giving one entry per CDR3 protein. The sample has about 640,000 distinct CDR3 sequences; under 25% are singletons. The sequenced material came from blood. The receptor set was obtained from a man younger than 40 with Graves' ophthalmopathy.

This clonotype was detected only a few times. The chain recombines TRBV15 with TRBJ1-5; D unresolved. Trimming cost V 8 bases and J 3 bases, with 11 bases left between them. Per the germline V gene, CDR1 is LNHNV and CDR2 is YYDKDF (reference sequence). The CDR3 sequence is 13 residues long. CDR3 sequence reads: CATEDGPNQPQHF. CDR3 sequence (DNA): TGTGCCACCGAGGACGGTCCCAATCAGCCCCAGCATTTT.

The V call is TRBV20-1, the J call TRBJ2-5; D is uncertain. Germline CDR1 DFQATT, CDR2 SNEGSKA (reference sequence). This CDR3 has 11 amino acids. V was cut by 3 bases and J by 5 bases, with 7 bases left in between. The CDR3 sequence is CSASSGETQYF. In DNA, the CDR3 is TGCAGTGCTAGCTCTGGGGAGACCCAGTACTTC.

This clonotype showed up many times. This sequence joins TRBV7-2 and TRBJ1-5, with a weak D call TRBD1 (6 bases). The germline V gene has CDR1 SGHTA and CDR2 FQGNSA. The CDR3 runs 18 residues. Trimming cost V 1 base and J 1 base, with 17 bases left between them. The CDR3 is CASSLGTTGLGSNQPQHF. CDR3 nucleotide sequence: TGTGCCAGCAGCTTAGGGACGACAGGTCTGGGCAGCAATCAGCCCCAGCATTTT.

The chain joins TRBV28 to TRBJ2-3; TRBD2 agrees at 10 bases. Germline values: CDR1 MDHEN, CDR2 SYDVKM. CDR3 length: 14 residues. The V and J ends lost 6 bases and 3 bases, in that order; junction bases with no gene match: 3. CDR3 amino acids: CASRWTSGTDTQYF. DNA for the CDR3: TGTGCCAGCAGATGGACTAGCGGTACAGATACGCAGTATTTT. The full variable domain, its missing parts supplied by reference TRBV28 and TRBJ2-3, is DVKVTQSSRYLVKRTGEKVFLECVQDMDHENMFWYRQDPGLGLRLIYFSYDVKMKEKGDIPEGYSVSREKKERFSLILESASTNQTSMYLCASRWTSGTDTQYFGPGTRLTVL.

This clonotype was observed at least ten times. The chain joins TRBV16 to TRBJ1-1, with 7 bases that match TRBD1. The CDR3 consists of 11 residues. CDR1 and CDR2 from the germline V gene are KGHSY and FQNENV. The junction had 6 bases not matched to a gene; V was cut back by 7 bases and J by 10 bases. CDR3 sequence reads: CASKRTGAAFF. The DNA for the CDR3 is TGTGCCAGCAAGAGAACAGGGGCAGCTTTCTTT.

V usage is TRBV28 and J usage is TRBJ2-7, with D possibly matching TRBD1 (5 bases). This CDR3 has 15 residues. Germline assignment: CDR1 MDHEN and CDR2 SYDVKM. Trimming stripped 3 bases from V and 2 bases from J, with 14 bases between. CDR3 sequence reads: CASSFTYGHPYEQYF. Written as DNA, the CDR3 is TGTGCCAGCAGTTTTACCTACGGACATCCCTACGAGCAGTACTTC.

The chain recombines TRBV19 with TRBJ2-1; the D gene is possibly TRBD1 (5 bases). Trimming cost V 7 bases and J 5 bases, with 18 bases left between them. The germline V gene encodes CDR1 LNHDA and CDR2 SQIVND (reference sequence). This CDR3 comprises 15 residues. CDR3 nucleotides: TGTGCCAGTACCGACCGCCTTTTCAGGGACAATGAGCAGTTCTTC. It encodes CASTDRLFRDNEQFF. The entire variable domain, with the rest obtained from reference TRBV19 and TRBJ2-1, is as follows: DGGITQSPKYLFRKEGQNVTLSCEQNLNHDAMYWYRQDPGQGLRLIYYSQIVNDFQKGDIAEGYSVSREKKESFPLTVTSAQKNPTAFYLCASTDRLFRDNEQFFGPGTRLTVL.